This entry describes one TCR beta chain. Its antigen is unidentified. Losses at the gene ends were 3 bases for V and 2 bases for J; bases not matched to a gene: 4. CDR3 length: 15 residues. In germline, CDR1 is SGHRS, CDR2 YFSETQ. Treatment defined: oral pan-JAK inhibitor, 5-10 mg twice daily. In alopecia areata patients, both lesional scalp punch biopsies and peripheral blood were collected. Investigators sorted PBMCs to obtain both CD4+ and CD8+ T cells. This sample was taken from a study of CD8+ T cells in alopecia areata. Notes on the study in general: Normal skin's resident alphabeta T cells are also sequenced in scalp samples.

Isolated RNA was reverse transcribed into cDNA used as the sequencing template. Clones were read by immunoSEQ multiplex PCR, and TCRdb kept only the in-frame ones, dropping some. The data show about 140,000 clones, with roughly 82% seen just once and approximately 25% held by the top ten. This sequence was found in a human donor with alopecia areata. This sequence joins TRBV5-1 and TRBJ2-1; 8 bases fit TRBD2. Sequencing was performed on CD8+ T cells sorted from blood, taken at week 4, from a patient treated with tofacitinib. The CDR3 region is CASSSLAGPYNEQFF. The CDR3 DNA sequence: TGCGCCAGCAGCTCCTTAGCGGGGCCCTACAATGAGCAGTTCTTC.